These 10 T cell receptor beta chains originate from one sample sequenced in a study of OX40 agonist ivuxolimab in advanced cancers. Produced via immunoSEQ multiplex PCR; TCRdb's table is partial and in-frame only. The table has some 84,000 clones, roughly 90% seen once; the top ten hold 8.5% to 9%. The sample in question was CD4+ or CD8+ T cells sorted from blood, obtained in a trial of the OX40 agonist ivuxolimab. The origin of the receptors is an adult with an advanced solid tumor such as melanoma, head and neck, liver or kidney cancer.

The chain couples TRBV9 to TRBJ1-3; a weak D match, TRBD1 (5 bases). Germline CDR1 SGDLS, CDR2 YYNGEE. Trimming removed 3 bases from V and 7 bases from J, with 23 bases in between. The CDR3 runs to 17 residues. This CDR3 is CASSALPKEGLSNTIYF. The CDR3 DNA reads TGTGCCAGCAGCGCACTCCCGAAGGAGGGGCTATCGAACACCATATATTTT.

A few counts support this clone. This chain uses TRBV7-9 with TRBJ2-7; no firm D call. The CDR3 is made up of 12 amino acids. The V and J ends lost 5 bases and 2 bases respectively, with 7 bases between them. Per germline, CDR1 SEHNR and CDR2 FQNEAQ (reference sequence). The CDR3 coding sequence is TGTGCCAGCAGCCTTCGTCCCTACGAGCAGTACTTC. This codes for CASSLRPYEQYF. The full variable domain, in which reference TRBV7-9 and TRBJ2-7 provide the parts outside the CDR3, is DTGVSQNPRHKITKRGQNVTFRCDPISEHNRLYWYRQTLGQGPEFLTYFQNEAQLEKSRLLSDRFSAERPKGSFSTLEIQRTEQGDSAMYLCASSLRPYEQYFGPGTRLTVT.

The rearrangement uses TRBV2 and TRBJ2-5; maybe TRBD1 (6 bases). The CDR3 is made up of 14 amino acids. CDR1 and CDR2 (germline): SNHLY, FYNNEI. The ends were cut back, 9 bases at V and 2 bases at J, with 16 bases in the middle. The chain's CDR3 is CASTNTGIQETQYF. In DNA, the CDR3 is TGTGCCAGTACGAACACAGGGATACAAGAGACCCAGTACTTC.

The V and J genes are TRBV5-6 and TRBJ1-6; 9 bases line up with TRBD1. Trimming removed 1 base from V and 7 bases from J; junction bases left unmatched: 3. Germline CDR1 is SGHDT and CDR2 is YYEEEE. The CDR3 covers 15 residues. Written as DNA, the CDR3 is TGTGCCAGCAGCTTGTCCGGGACAGGGAATTCACCCCTCCACTTT. Its translation is CASSLSGTGNSPLHF.

The chain employs TRBV6-1 and TRBJ1-5; D gene uncertain. V lost 2 bases and J lost 5, with 10 bases in between. This CDR3 is 14 amino acids long. From germline, CDR1 is MNHNS and CDR2 SASEGT. CDR3 in amino acids: CASSEFWGDQPQHF. DNA of the CDR3: TGTGCCAGCAGTGAATTTTGGGGTGATCAGCCCCAGCATTTT.

The genes are TRBV5-4 and TRBJ2-1; D not certain. V lost 2 bases, J lost 9 bases, and 9 bases lay in between. The CDR3 has 12 residues. Germline loops: CDR1 SGHNT, CDR2 YYREEE (reference sequence). CDR3 coding DNA: TGTGCCAGCAGCTTTGCGGACGGTGAGCAGTTCTTC. This gives the protein CASSFADGEQFF.

This sequence joins TRBV13 and TRBJ1-2; 8 bases agree with TRBD1. Looked up from germline, CDR1 is PRHDT and CDR2 is FYEKMQ (reference sequence). The CDR3 extends over 15 amino acids. The ends lost 5 bases at V and 2 bases at J; junction bases unmatched: 7. CDR3 residues: CASSMRQGKNYGYTF. CDR3 bases: TGTGCCAGCAGCATGAGACAGGGGAAAAACTATGGCTACACCTTC.

V and J are TRBV7-2 and TRBJ2-1, with TRBD2 matching over 16 bases. This CDR3 comprises 19 residues. Germline CDR1 reads SGHTA; CDR2 reads FQGNSA. Losses at the gene ends were 5 bases for V and 2 bases for J; bases not matched to a gene: 9. The CDR3 sequence: CASSPVPGLAGGPYNEQFF. The CDR3 DNA is TGTGCCAGCAGCCCAGTCCCGGGACTAGCGGGGGGGCCCTACAATGAGCAGTTCTTC.

The J gene is TRBJ1-6, the V gene TRBV4-1; TRBD1 matches at 9 bases. The junction had 9 bases not matched to a gene; V was cut back by 3 bases and J by 9 bases. The CDR3 consists of 16 residues. The germline V gene encodes CDR1 MGHRA and CDR2 YSYEKL. The CDR3 bases are TGCGCCAGCAGCCAGCAACAGGGGGCTATAGCTTCACCCCTCCACTTT. Protein: CASSQQQGAIASPLHF.

This clone showed up just a few times. This rearrangement joins TRBV7-6 to TRBJ2-2; D possibly matches TRBD1 or TRBD2 (5 bases each). Germline assignment: CDR1 SGHVS and CDR2 FNYEAQ. The V end lost 5 bases, the J end lost 0 bases, and 19 bases lay between the germline ends. The CDR3 contains 18 residues. CDR3 amino acids: CASSPTRGGLANTGELFF. CDR3 nucleotides: TGTGCCAGCAGCCCCACACGTGGGGGTCTCGCGAACACCGGGGAGCTGTTTTTT.